The rows below give T cell receptor beta chains drawn from one sample of a study of human T cells and chemical hapten exposure. From the RACE reads, TCRdb called clonotypes with MiXCR, one entry per CDR3 protein. The sample has about 190,000 distinct CDR3 sequences, around 25% seen once. The sample in question was whole blood, obtained in connection with sensitization to the hapten diphenylcyclopropenone (DPC). The receptors here all came from a woman in her forties with alopecia areata. Some clones in this sample may be carry-over from other donors' samples. The CDR3 runs from the conserved cysteine through the conserved F or W. The D gene is left open where the match is weak. Not all rows give a size; the values are once, few, many and, for expanded clones, a class.

clone_size d_call j_call v_call cdr3_aa cdr3_nt
few TRBD1 TRBJ2-5 TRBV20-1 CSASAPGTAQETQYF TGCAGTGCTAGCGCTCCCGGGACAGCCCAAGAGACCCAGTACTTC
once NA TRBJ1-5 TRBV28 CASSPAGGGLDQPQHF TGTGCCAGCAGTCCCGCAGGAGGTGGGTTGGATCAGCCCCAGCATTTT
NA NA TRBJ2-5 TRBV5-1 CASSLSMQETQYF TGCGCCAGCAGCCTAAGCATGCAAGAGACCCAGTACTTC
few TRBD1 TRBJ1-1 TRBV29-1 CSVDSGGGAFF TGCAGCGTTGACTCAGGGGGAGGAGCTTTCTTT
NA NA TRBJ2-7 TRBV2 CASSAKGGPYEQYF TGTGCCAGCAGTGCGAAAGGGGGACCCTACGAGCAGTACTTC
many TRBD1 TRBJ2-3 TRBV4-3 CASSRQGEGTDTQYF TGCGCCAGCAGCCGACAGGGGGAAGGCACAGATACGCAGTATTTT
NA NA TRBJ2-4 TRBV2 CASRGPFSLDIQYF TGTGCCAGCCGCGGACCCTTTTCGCTGGACATTCAGTACTTC
NA NA TRBJ2-7 TRBV20-1 CSAASPTGQLGEQYF TGCAGTGCTGCCTCCCCGACAGGCCAACTGGGGGAGCAGTACTTC
few NA TRBJ2-3 TRBV20-1 CSASASSEVTDTQYF TGCAGTGCCTCAGCGTCTAGCGAAGTGACAGATACGCAGTATTTT
few TRBD2 TRBJ2-3 TRBV19 CASSIVGGSETDTQYF TGTGCCAGTAGTATAGTTGGCGGGAGTGAGACAGATACGCAGTATTTT
few NA TRBJ1-2 TRBV7-2 CASSLYDSFYGYTF TGTGCCAGCAGCTTGTACGACAGCTTCTATGGCTACACCTTC
many NA TRBJ2-7 TRBV21-1 CASSKIPASGTSYEQYF TGTGCCAGCAGCAAAATCCCGGCTAGCGGGACGTCCTACGAGCAGTACTTC
few NA TRBJ2-5 TRBV3-1 CASSRSVRDGETQYF TGTGCCAGCAGCCGCAGTGTAAGGGACGGAGAGACCCAGTACTTC
few NA TRBJ1-1 TRBV6-2/TRBV6-3 CASSSQGFTEAFF TGTGCCAGCAGTTCCCAGGGTTTCACTGAAGCTTTCTTT
NA TRBD2 TRBJ2-7 TRBV7-2 CASSLGGSGRSYEQYF TGTGCCAGCAGCTTAGGTGGTAGCGGGAGGTCCTACGAGCAGTACTTC
few NA TRBJ2-7 TRBV7-8 CASTESTTYEQYF TGTGCCAGCACCGAATCTACTACCTACGAGCAGTACTTC
many NA TRBJ1-2 TRBV27 CASSLVGQNYGYTF TGTGCCAGCAGTTTAGTTGGGCAGAACTATGGCTACACCTTC
NA NA TRBJ1-1 TRBV20-1 CSARVYTEAFF TGCAGTGCTAGAGTTTACACTGAAGCTTTCTTT
NA TRBD1 TRBJ2-1 TRBV2 CASGQGESYNEQFF TGTGCCAGCGGACAGGGGGAGTCCTACAATGAGCAGTTCTTC
NA NA TRBJ2-1 TRBV15 CATSRGRRENEQFF TGTGCCACCAGCAGAGGACGGAGAGAGAATGAGCAGTTCTTC
NA NA TRBJ1-5 TRBV7-2 CASSLVGWQGVGQPQHF TGTGCCAGCAGCTTAGTGGGTTGGCAGGGAGTCGGACAGCCCCAGCATTTT
NA TRBD2 TRBJ2-7 TRBV6-5 CASSYGVAGVVEQYF TGTGCCAGCAGTTACGGGGTAGCGGGAGTTGTCGAGCAGTACTTC
NA NA TRBJ1-5 TRBV6-2/TRBV6-3 CASSQGPGSNQPQHF TGTGCCAGCAGCCAGGGACCGGGAAGCAATCAGCCCCAGCATTTT
many TRBD1 TRBJ2-5 TRBV19 CASSPDRGMKETQYF TGTGCCAGTAGTCCGGACAGGGGGATGAAGGAGACCCAGTACTTC
NA TRBD2 TRBJ2-7 TRBV28 CASSLRSGGREQYF TGTGCCAGCAGTTTAAGGAGCGGGGGTCGGGAGCAGTACTTC
NA TRBD1 TRBJ1-5 TRBV12-3/TRBV12-4 CASSFLGQGNSNQPQHF TGTGCCAGCAGTTTTTTGGGACAGGGTAATAGCAATCAGCCCCAGCATTTT
NA NA TRBJ2-3 TRBV29-1 CSVTYTDTQYF TGCAGCGTTACTTACACAGATACGCAGTATTTT
NA NA TRBJ1-2 TRBV6-6 CASRVGETNYGYTF TGTGCCAGCAGAGTAGGGGAAACTAACTATGGCTACACCTTC